The 29 T cell receptor beta chains below were found in one sample sequenced in a study of shared clonotypes between healthy human individuals. Using immunoSEQ multiplex PCR, the repertoire was profiled, and TCRdb retains in-frame clones only, with some absent. The data hold about 1,500,000 clones, with roughly 96% observed a single time. The sequenced material came from naive CD4+ T cells sorted from blood. Described subset: CD45RA+ positively selected. These receptors all stem from a man under 40 in good health.

The chain joins TRBV28 to TRBJ1-5, with a possible D match to TRBD1 (6 bases). The germline V and J ends were trimmed by 6 bases and 9 bases, with 24 bases remaining between them. Germline CDR1 MDHEN, CDR2 SYDVKM. The CDR3 is 16 amino acids. The CDR3 is CASRTPTTGGLGPQHF. The CDR3 DNA reads as TGTGCCAGCAGGACCCCCACGACAGGAGGCCTGGGGCCCCAGCATTTT. The whole variable domain, remainder taken from reference TRBV28 and TRBJ1-5, is DVKVTQSSRYLVKRTGEKVFLECVQDMDHENMFWYRQDPGLGLRLIYFSYDVKMKEKGDIPEGYSVSREKKERFSLILESASTNQTSMYLCASRTPTTGGLGPQHFGDGTRLSIL.

V gene TRBV9 combines with J gene TRBJ2-3; D perhaps matches TRBD2 (5 bases). Germline CDR1 and CDR2: SGDLS and YYNGEE. Trimming took off 1 base at V and 6 bases at J, with 12 bases between the two ends. CDR3 length: 14 residues. The CDR3 sequence: CASSVTGKKDTQYF. The CDR3 DNA reads as TGTGCCAGCAGCGTAACCGGGAAGAAGGATACGCAGTATTTT.

J is TRBJ2-5 and V is TRBV7-6; 9 bases match TRBD2. V shed 5 bases, J shed 0 bases, and the junction held 10 bases outside the gene matches. Germline loops: CDR1 SGHVS, CDR2 FNYEAQ. CDR3 size: 17 residues. CDR3 protein: CASSPLTSGTYQETQYF. CDR3 bases: TGTGCCAGCAGCCCCCTGACTAGCGGAACGTACCAAGAGACCCAGTACTTC.

The CDR3 DNA follows: TGTGCCAGCAGCTTAACCACCTCCCTGGGACTGGAGTACTTC. Its protein product is CASSLTTSLGLEYF. This chain uses TRBV7-2 with TRBJ2-5; a weak D match, TRBD2 (6 bases). This CDR3 is 14 amino acids long. Per germline, CDR1 SGHTA and CDR2 FQGNSA. Between the trimmed V and J ends, which lost 2 bases and 12 bases, there was a span of 19 bases.

As to this clone: The same CDR3 can be traced to other DNA sequences in this sample. The rearrangement uses TRBV27 and TRBJ1-5; 7 nucleotides agree with TRBD1. The length of the CDR3 is 14 residues. V gave up 2 bases and J gave up 4 bases; unmatched junction bases: 2. Germline CDR1 MNHEY, CDR2 SMNVEV (reference sequence). The CDR3 sequence is CASSLRQGNQPQHF. The CDR3 DNA is TGTGCCAGCAGTTTACGACAGGGAAATCAGCCCCAGCATTTT.

The rearrangement uses TRBV6-5 and TRBJ1-1; D ambiguous. Germline CDR1 reads MNHEY; CDR2 reads SVGAGI. The CDR3 runs to 16 residues. V dropped 0 bases and J dropped 1 base, with 12 bases sitting between them. The CDR3 protein is CASSYSGIDPNTEAFF. The CDR3 nucleotides read TGTGCCAGCAGTTACTCGGGGATTGATCCGAACACTGAAGCTTTCTTT.

This rearrangement joins TRBV7-3 to TRBJ2-3, with a weak D call TRBD2 (6 bases). Trimming shortened V by 3 bases and J by 4 bases, and 14 bases separated the two germline ends. CDR1 is SGHTA and CDR2 is FQGTGA in the germline V gene. The CDR3 length is 15 residues. CDR3 sequence reads: CASSFLGREPDTQYF. The CDR3 DNA sequence: TGTGCCAGCAGCTTTCTGGGGCGGGAACCAGATACGCAGTATTTT.

The gene calls are TRBV29-1 and TRBJ1-2, with 9 bases that match TRBD1. V lost 6 bases and J lost 4; bases outside the gene matches: 9. Germline V gene lookup returns CDR1 SQVTM and CDR2 ANQGSEA. The CDR3 loop spans 14 amino acids. This CDR3 is CSVGQTGGSYGYTF. CDR3 DNA: TGCAGCGTCGGCCAGACAGGGGGGAGCTATGGCTACACCTTC. The complete variable domain, with remaining parts taken from reference TRBV29-1 and TRBJ1-2, reads SAVISQKPSRDICQRGTSLTIQCQVDSQVTMMFWYRQQPGQSLTLIATANQGSEATYESGFVIDKFPISRPNLTFSTLTVSNMSPEDSSIYLCSVGQTGGSYGYTFGSGTRLTVV.

The chain carries TRBV5-1 and TRBJ2-2, with 8 positions matching TRBD1. The CDR3 has 16 residues. Per germline, CDR1 SGHRS and CDR2 YFSETQ. The V segment lost 2 bases and the J segment 3 bases; nucleotides outside the gene matches: 6. Here the CDR3 reads CASSFHRQGYTGELFF. CDR3 nucleotide sequence: TGCGCCAGCAGCTTCCACAGACAGGGGTACACCGGGGAGCTGTTTTTT.

V gene TRBV30 combines with J gene TRBJ2-7; possibly TRBD1 or TRBD2 for D (5 bases each). The V end was cut by 1 base, the J end by 2 bases, with 9 bases between. The CDR3 runs to 13 residues. From germline, CDR1 is GTSNPN and CDR2 SVGIG (reference sequence). CDR3 sequence reads: CAWSAGTTYEQYF. CDR3 coding DNA: TGTGCCTGGAGTGCCGGGACCACCTACGAGCAGTACTTC.

V is TRBV9 and J is TRBJ2-7; D is uncertain. CDR3 length: 14 amino acids. The ends were cut back, 3 bases at V and 7 bases at J, with 17 bases in the middle. Germline CDR1 SGDLS, CDR2 YYNGEE. CDR3 coding DNA: TGTGCCAGCAGCGCAAGCACCGTTGGGTGGGAGCAGTACTTC. Protein product: CASSASTVGWEQYF.

The CDR3 DNA reads as TGTGCCAGCAGCTTGGGACAGGGGATAGGAAACACCATATATTTT. Its translation: CASSLGQGIGNTIYF. V and J are TRBV6-5 and TRBJ1-3; TRBD1 aligns across 10 bases. The germline gives CDR1 MNHEY, CDR2 SVGAGI. The CDR3 has 15 amino acids. Unmatched junction bases numbered 6, after V lost 6 bases and J lost 4 bases.

For the CDR3, the DNA is TGTGCCAGCAGTGCGCAGGGAGCGACGAACACCGGGGAGCTGTTTTTT. Its translation is CASSAQGATNTGELFF. V is TRBV6-1 and J is TRBJ2-2; tentatively, D is TRBD1 or TRBD2 (5 bases each). Germline V lookup: CDR1 MNHNS, CDR2 SASEGT. V was cut by 4 bases and J by 0 bases, with 12 bases left in between. The CDR3 contains 16 residues.

The chain is built from TRBV5-6 and TRBJ1-1; D remains unclear. Germline V gene lookup returns CDR1 SGHDT and CDR2 YYEEEE. V lost 1 base, J lost 5 bases, and 12 bases lay in between. The CDR3 has 14 amino acids. CDR3 sequence reads: CASSLSVFGTEAFF. CDR3 nucleotide sequence: TGTGCCAGCAGCTTGTCGGTTTTTGGAACTGAAGCTTTCTTT.

The chain employs TRBV7-3 and TRBJ2-3; 7 bases agree with TRBD1. The V and J ends lost 5 bases and 2 bases, in that order; junction bases with no gene match: 13. CDR3 length: 17 residues. Germline V CDR1 and CDR2: SGHTA, FQGTGA. The CDR3 bases are TGTGCCAGCAGCCTGGACAGGCCTACCCTCGCCACAGATACGCAGTATTTT. Translated: CASSLDRPTLATDTQYF.

V is TRBV5-1 and J is TRBJ2-5; the D call may be TRBD1 or TRBD2 (5 bases each). Germline lookup yields CDR1 SGHRS and CDR2 YFSETQ. The CDR3 loop spans 14 amino acids. The V and J ends lost 9 bases and 4 bases respectively, with 19 bases between them. The CDR3 DNA follows: TGCGCCACCCGCGCCGGGACCAGCTTAGAGACCCAGTACTTC. This sequence encodes CATRAGTSLETQYF.

As concerns this clone: At the DNA level, this CDR3 is encoded by other sequences in the same sample as well. This sequence joins TRBV7-9 and TRBJ2-7, with no clear D. This CDR3 region has 12 residues. The germline V gene has CDR1 SEHNR and CDR2 FQNEAQ (reference sequence). Trimming removed 2 bases at V and 4 bases at J, with 6 bases between. The CDR3: CASSLLGYEQYF. The DNA of the CDR3 is TGTGCCAGCAGCTTATTAGGGTACGAGCAGTACTTC. The whole variable domain, filled in from reference TRBV7-9 and TRBJ2-7, reads DTGVSQNPRHKITKRGQNVTFRCDPISEHNRLYWYRQTLGQGPEFLTYFQNEAQLEKSRLLSDRFSAERPKGSFSTLEIQRTEQGDSAMYLCASSLLGYEQYFGPGTRLTVT.

V is TRBV29-1 and J is TRBJ2-2, with D tentatively TRBD1 (5 bases). CDR1 and CDR2 (germline): SQVTM, ANQGSEA. The CDR3 extends over 13 amino acids. The V end lost 7 bases, the J end lost 4 bases, and 13 bases lay between the germline ends. The CDR3 loop is CSGLARATGELFF. Here the CDR3 DNA reads TGCAGCGGATTGGCCAGGGCCACCGGGGAGCTGTTTTTT.

The V call is TRBV7-9, the J call TRBJ2-1; unclear D gene. CDR3 size: 11 residues. Trimming removed 2 bases from V and 9 bases from J, with 5 bases in between. In germline, CDR1 is SEHNR, CDR2 FQNEAQ (reference sequence). CDR3 in DNA: TGTGCCAGCAGCTTATCGAGTGAGCAGTTCTTC. It yields the protein CASSLSSEQFF.

V gene TRBV5-4 combines with J gene TRBJ2-1, with D hard to call. This CDR3 is 15 amino acids long. The V end was cut by 3 bases, the J end by 0 bases, with 10 bases between. Germline V CDR1 and CDR2: SGHNT, YYREEE (reference sequence). CDR3: CASSSPASSYNEQFF. The DNA for the CDR3 is TGTGCCAGCAGCTCCCCGGCAAGCTCCTACAATGAGCAGTTCTTC.

This chain joins TRBV6-5 and TRBJ1-2; perhaps TRBD1 as D (5 bases). The CDR3 sequence is 12 residues long. Germline loops: CDR1 MNHEY, CDR2 SVGAGI. With 5 bases removed from V and 10 bases from J, the gap between germline ends came to 14 bases. CDR3 in amino acids: CASSTGEVNYTF. The CDR3 DNA follows: TGTGCCAGCAGTACGGGGGAGGTAAACTACACCTTC.

This chain connects TRBV6-5 to TRBJ2-7; TRBD1 matches 9 bases. After removal of 6 bases from V and 3 bases from J, the junction contained 9 bases not matched to a gene. Per the germline V gene, CDR1 is MNHEY and CDR2 is SVGAGI. CDR3 length: 15 residues. CDR3 amino acids: CASSDHRGRGYEQYF. CDR3 bases: TGTGCCAGCAGCGACCACAGGGGGCGCGGCTACGAGCAGTACTTC.

This chain links TRBV5-1 with TRBJ2-2, with a weak D call TRBD2 (6 bases). The CDR3 spans 18 residues. V gave up 0 bases and J gave up 6 bases, with 21 bases separating them. Germline CDR1 SGHRS, CDR2 YFSETQ. This CDR3 is CASSLVVFSGRGPGELFF. The CDR3, as DNA: TGCGCCAGCAGCTTGGTTGTATTTAGCGGTCGAGGCCCCGGGGAGCTGTTTTTT.

The rearrangement links TRBV15 to TRBJ1-2; D not resolved. This CDR3 has 16 residues. Trimming removed 0 bases from V and 1 base from J, with 12 bases in between. The germline V gene has CDR1 LNHNV and CDR2 YYDKDF (reference sequence). The CDR3 region has the DNA TGTGCCACCAGCAGAGATCGCGAACAGAATAACTATGGCTACACCTTC. It encodes CATSRDREQNNYGYTF.

This chain links TRBV14 with TRBJ2-5; TRBD1 might be the D (6 bases). The CDR3 loop spans 14 amino acids. The V gene's germline CDR1 is SGHDN and CDR2 FVKESK. V was shortened by 3 bases and J by 1 base, with 9 bases between the two germline ends. Here the CDR3 DNA reads TGTGCCAGCAGCCATAGACAGGCCCAAGAGACCCAGTACTTC. Translating gives CASSHRQAQETQYF.

This clone was seen once. CDR3 region: CASIEDSFSGELFF. The CDR3 DNA reads TGTGCCAGCATCGAGGACTCCTTCTCCGGGGAGCTGTTTTTT. This chain connects TRBV2 to TRBJ2-2; D is perhaps TRBD2 (5 bases). From germline, CDR1 is SNHLY and CDR2 FYNNEI. The CDR3 covers 14 residues. Trimming took 7 bases from V and 6 from J, leaving 15 bases between them. Drawing the rest from reference TRBV2 and TRBJ2-2, the complete variable domain is EPEVTQTPSHQVTQMGQEVILRCVPISNHLYFYWYRQILGQKVEFLVSFYNNEISEKSEIFDDQFSVERPDGSNFTLKIRSTKLEDSAMYFCASIEDSFSGELFFGEGSRLTVL.

The chain carries TRBV9 and TRBJ2-2; TRBD2 is a possible D gene (7 bases). Trimming pared 0 bases from V and 9 bases from J, leaving 12 bases between. The CDR3 is 14 residues long. The V gene's germline CDR1 is SGDLS and CDR2 YYNGEE. CDR3 sequence: CASSVAGGQWELFF. DNA of the CDR3: TGTGCCAGCAGCGTAGCGGGAGGACAGTGGGAGCTGTTTTTT.

The chain uses TRBV5-5 and TRBJ1-3; the D gene is possibly TRBD1 (5 bases). This CDR3 is 14 amino acids long. V was pared by 2 bases and J by 0 bases, with 6 bases between. Germline assignment: CDR1 SGHKS and CDR2 YYEKEE (reference sequence). Here the CDR3 reads CASSFTGSGNTIYF. The CDR3 nucleotides read TGTGCCAGCAGCTTTACAGGCTCTGGAAACACCATATATTTT.

In this sample, this clone turned up a few times. At one end, the junction sequence differs from germline, possibly due to a read error. In DNA, the CDR3 is TGTGCTAGCAGCTATGATACGGGGTACGAGCAGTACTTC. Protein sequence: CASSYDTGYEQYF. The V call is TRBV7-7, the J call TRBJ2-7, with D perhaps TRBD2 (5 bases). The length of the CDR3 is 13 residues. Germline CDR1 is SSHAT and CDR2 is FNYEAQ (reference sequence).